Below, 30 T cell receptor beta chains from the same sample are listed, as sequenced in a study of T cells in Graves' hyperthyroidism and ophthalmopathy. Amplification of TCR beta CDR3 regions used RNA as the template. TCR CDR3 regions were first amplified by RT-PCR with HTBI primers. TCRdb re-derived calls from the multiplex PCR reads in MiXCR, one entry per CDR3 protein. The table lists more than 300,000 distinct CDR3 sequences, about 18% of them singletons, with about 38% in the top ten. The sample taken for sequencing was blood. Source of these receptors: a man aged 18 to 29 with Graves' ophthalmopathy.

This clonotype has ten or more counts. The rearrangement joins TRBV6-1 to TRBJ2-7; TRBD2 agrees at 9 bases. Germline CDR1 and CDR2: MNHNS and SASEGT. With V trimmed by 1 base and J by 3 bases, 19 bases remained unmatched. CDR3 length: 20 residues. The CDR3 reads CASSEEAGTSRPLRGYEQYF. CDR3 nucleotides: TGTGCCAGCAGTGAAGAAGCCGGGACTAGCCGTCCTCTTCGGGGCTACGAGCAGTACTTC.

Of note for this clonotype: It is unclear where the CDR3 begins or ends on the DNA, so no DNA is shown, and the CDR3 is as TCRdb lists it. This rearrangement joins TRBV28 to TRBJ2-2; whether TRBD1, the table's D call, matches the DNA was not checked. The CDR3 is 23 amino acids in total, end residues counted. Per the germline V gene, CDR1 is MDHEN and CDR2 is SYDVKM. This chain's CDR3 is CASSRPGTGSYEQYFGPAGELFF.

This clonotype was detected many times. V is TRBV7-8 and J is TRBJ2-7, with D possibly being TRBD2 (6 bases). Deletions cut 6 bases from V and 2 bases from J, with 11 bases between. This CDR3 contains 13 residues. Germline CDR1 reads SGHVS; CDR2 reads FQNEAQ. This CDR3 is CASSPRGTYEQYF. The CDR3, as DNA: TGTGCCAGCAGTCCCCGGGGGACCTACGAGCAGTACTTC.

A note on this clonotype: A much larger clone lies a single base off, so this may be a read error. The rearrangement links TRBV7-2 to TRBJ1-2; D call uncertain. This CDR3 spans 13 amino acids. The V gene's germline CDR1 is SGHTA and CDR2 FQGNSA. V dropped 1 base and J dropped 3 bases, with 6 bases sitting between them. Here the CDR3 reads CASSLVQYYGYTF. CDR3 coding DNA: TGTGCCAGCAGCTTAGTACAGTACTATGGCTACACCTTC.

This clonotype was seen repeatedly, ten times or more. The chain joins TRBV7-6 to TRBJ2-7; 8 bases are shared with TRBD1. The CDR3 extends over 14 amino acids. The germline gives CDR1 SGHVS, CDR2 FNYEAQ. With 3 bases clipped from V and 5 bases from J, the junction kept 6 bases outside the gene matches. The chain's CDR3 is CASSFNRGAHEQYF. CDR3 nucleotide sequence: TGTGCCAGCAGCTTTAACAGGGGGGCCCACGAGCAGTACTTC.

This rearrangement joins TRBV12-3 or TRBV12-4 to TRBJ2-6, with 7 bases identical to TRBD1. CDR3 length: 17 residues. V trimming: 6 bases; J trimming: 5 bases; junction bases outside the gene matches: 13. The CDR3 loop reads CASSGQAVFIRANVLTF. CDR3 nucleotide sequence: TGTGCCAGCAGCGGACAGGCTGTCTTTATACGGGCCAACGTCCTGACTTTC.

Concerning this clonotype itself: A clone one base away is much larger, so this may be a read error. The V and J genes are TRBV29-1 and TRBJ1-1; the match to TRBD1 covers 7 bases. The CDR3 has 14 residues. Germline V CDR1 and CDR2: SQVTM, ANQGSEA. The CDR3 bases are TGCAGCGTTGAATCGGGACAGACTAACACTGAAGCTATCTTT. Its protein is CSVESGQTNTEAIF. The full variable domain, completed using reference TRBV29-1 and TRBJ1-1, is SAVISQKPSRDICQRGTSLTIQCQVDSQVTMMFWYRQQPGQSLTLIATANQGSEATYESGFVIDKFPISRPNLTFSTLTVSNMSPEDSSIYLCSVESGQTNTEAIFGQGTRLTVV.

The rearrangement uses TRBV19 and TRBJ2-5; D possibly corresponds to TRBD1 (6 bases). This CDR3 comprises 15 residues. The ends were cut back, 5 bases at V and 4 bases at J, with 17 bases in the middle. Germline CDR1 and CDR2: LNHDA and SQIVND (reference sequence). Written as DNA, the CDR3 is TGTGCCAGTAGTCCCGGTCAGGGGATTTTAGAGACCCAGTACTTC. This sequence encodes CASSPGQGILETQYF. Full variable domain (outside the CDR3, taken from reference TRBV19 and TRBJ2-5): DGGITQSPKYLFRKEGQNVTLSCEQNLNHDAMYWYRQDPGQGLRLIYYSQIVNDFQKGDIAEGYSVSREKKESFPLTVTSAQKNPTAFYLCASSPGQGILETQYFGPGTRLLVL.

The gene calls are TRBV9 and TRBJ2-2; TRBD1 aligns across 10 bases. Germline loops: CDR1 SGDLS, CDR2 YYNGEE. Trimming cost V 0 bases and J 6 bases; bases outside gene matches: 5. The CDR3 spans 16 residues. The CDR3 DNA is TGTGCCAGCAGCGTAGAGGGACAGGGGTGGGCCGGGGAGCTGTTTTTT. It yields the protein CASSVEGQGWAGELFF.

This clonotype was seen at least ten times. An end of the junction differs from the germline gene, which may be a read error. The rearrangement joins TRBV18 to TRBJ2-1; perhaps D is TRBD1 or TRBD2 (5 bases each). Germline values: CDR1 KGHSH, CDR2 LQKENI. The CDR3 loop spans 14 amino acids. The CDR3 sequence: CASSSPGAGDEQFF. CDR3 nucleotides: TGTGCCAGCTCATCACCCGGGGCCGGGGATGAGCAGTTCTTC.

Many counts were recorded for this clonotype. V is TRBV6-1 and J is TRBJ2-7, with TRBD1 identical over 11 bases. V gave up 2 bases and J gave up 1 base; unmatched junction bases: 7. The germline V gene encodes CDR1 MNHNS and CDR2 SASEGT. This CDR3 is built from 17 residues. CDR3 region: CASSEPGQGAGSYEQYF. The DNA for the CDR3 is TGTGCCAGCAGTGAACCAGGACAGGGGGCTGGTTCCTACGAGCAGTACTTC.

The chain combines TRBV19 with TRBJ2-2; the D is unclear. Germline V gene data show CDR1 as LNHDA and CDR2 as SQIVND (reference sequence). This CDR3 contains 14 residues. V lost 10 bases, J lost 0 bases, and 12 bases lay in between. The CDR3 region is CATEKAANTGELFF. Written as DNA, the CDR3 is TGTGCCACCGAGAAGGCAGCGAACACCGGGGAGCTGTTTTTT.

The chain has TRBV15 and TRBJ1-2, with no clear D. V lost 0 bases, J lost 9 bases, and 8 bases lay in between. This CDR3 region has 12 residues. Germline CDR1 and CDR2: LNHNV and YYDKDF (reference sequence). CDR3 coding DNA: TGTGCCACCAGCAGAGATCGGGAGAGCTACACCTTC. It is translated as CATSRDRESYTF.

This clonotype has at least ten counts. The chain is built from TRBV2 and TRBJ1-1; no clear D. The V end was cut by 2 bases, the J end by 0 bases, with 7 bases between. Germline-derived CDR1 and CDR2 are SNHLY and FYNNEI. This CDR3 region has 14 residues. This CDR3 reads CASSEIQLNTEAFF. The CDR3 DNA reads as TGTGCCAGCAGTGAAATACAGTTGAACACTGAAGCTTTCTTT.

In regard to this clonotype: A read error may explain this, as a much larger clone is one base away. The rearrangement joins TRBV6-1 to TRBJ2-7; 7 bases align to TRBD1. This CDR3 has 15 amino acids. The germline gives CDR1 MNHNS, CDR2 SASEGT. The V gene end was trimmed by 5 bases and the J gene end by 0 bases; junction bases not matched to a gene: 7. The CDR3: CASSPTGVFSYEQYF. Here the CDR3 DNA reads TGTGCCAGCAGTCCTACAGGGGTCTTCTCCTACGAGCAGTACTTC.

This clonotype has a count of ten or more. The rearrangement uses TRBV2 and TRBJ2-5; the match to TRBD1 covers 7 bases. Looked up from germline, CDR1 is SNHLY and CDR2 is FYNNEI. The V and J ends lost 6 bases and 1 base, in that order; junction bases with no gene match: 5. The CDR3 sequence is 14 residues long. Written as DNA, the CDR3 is TGTGCCAGCAGGATACAGGGGACCCAAGAGACCCAGTACTTC. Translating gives CASRIQGTQETQYF.

Here the CDR3 DNA reads TGTGCCAGCAGCCAAGCACAGGATAATTCACCCCTCCACTTT. Amino acid sequence: CASSQAQDNSPLHF. V gene TRBV3-1 combines with J gene TRBJ1-6, with D possibly TRBD1 on 5 matching bases. Germline V gene lookup returns CDR1 LGHDT and CDR2 YNNKEL (reference sequence). CDR3 length equals 14 residues. Trimming removed 1 base from V and 5 bases from J, with 6 bases in between.

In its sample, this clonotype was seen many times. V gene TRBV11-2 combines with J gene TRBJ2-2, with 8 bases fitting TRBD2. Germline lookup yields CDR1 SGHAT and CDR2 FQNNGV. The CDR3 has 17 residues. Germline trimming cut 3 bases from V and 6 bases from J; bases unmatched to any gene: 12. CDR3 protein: CASSLSLGGDFPGELFF. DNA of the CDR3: TGTGCCAGCAGCTTGTCCCTCGGGGGGGATTTTCCCGGGGAGCTGTTTTTT. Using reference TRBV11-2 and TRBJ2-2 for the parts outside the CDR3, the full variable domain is EAGVAQSPRYKIIEKRQSVAFWCNPISGHATLYWYQQILGQGPKLLIQFQNNGVVDDSQLPKDRFSAERLKGVDSTLKIQPAKLEDSAVYLCASSLSLGGDFPGELFFGEGSRLTVL.

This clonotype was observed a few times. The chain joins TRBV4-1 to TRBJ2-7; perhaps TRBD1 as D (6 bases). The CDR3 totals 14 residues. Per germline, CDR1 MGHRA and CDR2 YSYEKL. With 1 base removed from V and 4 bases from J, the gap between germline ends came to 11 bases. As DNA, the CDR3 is TGCGCCAGCAGCCAAGCGGCAGGGGCTTACGAGCAGTACTTC. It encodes CASSQAAGAYEQYF.

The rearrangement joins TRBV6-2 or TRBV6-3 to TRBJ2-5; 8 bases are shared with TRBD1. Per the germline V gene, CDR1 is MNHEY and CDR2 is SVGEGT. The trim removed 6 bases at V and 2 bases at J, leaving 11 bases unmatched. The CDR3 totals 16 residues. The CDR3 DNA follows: TGTGCCAGCAGGCTGCCGACAGGGGTTTTTCAAGAGACCCAGTACTTC. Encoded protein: CASRLPTGVFQETQYF.

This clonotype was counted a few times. The CDR3 reads CSATRDRNQPQHF. CDR3 in DNA: TGCAGTGCTACCCGGGACAGGAATCAGCCCCAGCATTTT. The genes are TRBV20-1 and TRBJ1-5, with 8 bases fitting TRBD1. Germline lookup yields CDR1 DFQATT and CDR2 SNEGSKA (reference sequence). The CDR3 extends over 13 amino acids. V shed 4 bases, J shed 4 bases, and the junction held 3 bases outside the gene matches.

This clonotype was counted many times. The CDR3 loop reads CASRPDGTYEQYF. The DNA of the CDR3 is TGTGCCAGCAGACCAGACGGGACCTACGAGCAGTACTTC. The chain has TRBV2 and TRBJ2-7; D is possibly TRBD2 (5 bases). Germline V CDR1 and CDR2: SNHLY, FYNNEI. V was shortened by 6 bases and J by 2 bases, with 11 bases between the two germline ends. This CDR3 contains 13 residues. The full variable domain, with the rest looked up from reference TRBV2 and TRBJ2-7, is EPEVTQTPSHQVTQMGQEVILRCVPISNHLYFYWYRQILGQKVEFLVSFYNNEISEKSEIFDDQFSVERPDGSNFTLKIRSTKLEDSAMYFCASRPDGTYEQYFGPGTRLTVT.

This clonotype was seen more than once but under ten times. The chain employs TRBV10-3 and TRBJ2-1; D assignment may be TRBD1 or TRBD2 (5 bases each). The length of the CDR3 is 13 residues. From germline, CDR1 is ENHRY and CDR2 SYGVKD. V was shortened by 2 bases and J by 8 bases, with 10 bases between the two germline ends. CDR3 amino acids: CAISEGVGDEQFF. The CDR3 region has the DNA TGTGCCATCAGTGAGGGGGTGGGGGATGAGCAGTTCTTC.

This CDR3 is CASAPGQGGNEQFF. As DNA, the CDR3 is TGCGCCAGCGCGCCGGGACAGGGGGGGAATGAGCAGTTCTTC. The genes are TRBV10-1 and TRBJ2-1; TRBD1 matches at 11 bases. Trimming at V came to 8 bases and at J to 7 bases, leaving 7 bases not matched to a gene. This CDR3 region has 14 residues. Per the germline V gene, CDR1 is WNHNN and CDR2 is SYGVQD (reference sequence).

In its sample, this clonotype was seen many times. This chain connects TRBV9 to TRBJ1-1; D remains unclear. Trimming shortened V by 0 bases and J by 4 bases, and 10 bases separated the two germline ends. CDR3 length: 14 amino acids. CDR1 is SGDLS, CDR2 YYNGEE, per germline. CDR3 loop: CASSVEAERTEAFF. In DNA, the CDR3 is TGTGCCAGCAGCGTAGAAGCAGAACGCACTGAAGCTTTCTTT.

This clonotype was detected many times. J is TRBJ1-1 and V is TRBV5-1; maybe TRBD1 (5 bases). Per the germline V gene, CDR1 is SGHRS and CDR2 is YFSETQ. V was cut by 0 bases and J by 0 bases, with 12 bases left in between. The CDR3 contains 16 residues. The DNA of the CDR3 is TGCGCCAGCAGCTTGGCAAGGGGCCCTATGAACACTGAAGCTTTCTTT. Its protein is CASSLARGPMNTEAFF. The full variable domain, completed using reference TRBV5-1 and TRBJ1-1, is KAGVTQTPRYLIKTRGQQVTLSCSPISGHRSVSWYQQTPGQGLQFLFEYFSETQRNKGNFPGRFSGRQFSNSRSEMNVSTLELGDSALYLCASSLARGPMNTEAFFGQGTRLTVV.

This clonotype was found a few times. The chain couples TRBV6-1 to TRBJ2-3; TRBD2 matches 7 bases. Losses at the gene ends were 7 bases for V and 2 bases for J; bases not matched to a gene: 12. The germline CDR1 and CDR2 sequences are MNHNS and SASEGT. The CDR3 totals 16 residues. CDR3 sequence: CASNARLAPHTDTQYF. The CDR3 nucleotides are TGTGCCAGCAATGCCCGACTAGCCCCCCACACAGATACGCAGTATTTT.

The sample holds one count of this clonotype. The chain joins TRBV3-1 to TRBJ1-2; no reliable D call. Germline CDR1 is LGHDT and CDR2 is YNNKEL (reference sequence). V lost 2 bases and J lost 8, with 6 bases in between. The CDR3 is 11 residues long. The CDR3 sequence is CASSQSSGYTF. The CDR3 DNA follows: TGTGCCAGCAGCCAAAGCAGCGGCTACACCTTC. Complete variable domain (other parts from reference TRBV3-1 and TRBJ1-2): DTAVSQTPKYLVTQMGNDKSIKCEQNLGHDTMYWYKQDSKKFLKIMFSYNNKELIINETVPNRFSPKSPDKAHLNLHINSLELGDSAVYFCASSQSSGYTFGSGTRLTVV.

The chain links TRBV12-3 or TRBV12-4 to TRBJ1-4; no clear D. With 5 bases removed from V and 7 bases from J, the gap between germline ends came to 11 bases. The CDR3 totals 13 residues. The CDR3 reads CASSTTVSEKLFF. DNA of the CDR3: TGTGCCAGCAGTACGACCGTGAGTGAAAAACTGTTTTTT.

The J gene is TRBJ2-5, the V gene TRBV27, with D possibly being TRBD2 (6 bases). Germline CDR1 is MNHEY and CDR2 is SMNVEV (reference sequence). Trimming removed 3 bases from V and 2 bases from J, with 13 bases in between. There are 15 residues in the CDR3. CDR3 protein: CASSFLGGAQETQYF. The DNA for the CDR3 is TGTGCCAGCAGTTTTCTTGGCGGGGCGCAAGAGACCCAGTACTTC.